Below, 17 T cell receptor beta chains from the same sample are listed, as sequenced in a study of blood T cell repertoires in COVID-19. TCRdb keeps only in-frame clones here, not all; method: immunoSEQ multiplex PCR. In the table there are 300,000 to 350,000 clones, roughly 90% of which are singletons. Sequencing was carried out using peripheral blood. These receptors were obtained from a woman in her 30s with COVID-19, enrolled during active disease.

The V and J genes are TRBV10-3 and TRBJ2-3; 12 bases align to TRBD2. V lost 6 bases, J lost 6 bases, and 13 bases stayed unmatched. The CDR3 length is 17 residues. Germline V CDR1 and CDR2: ENHRY, SYGVKD. CDR3 amino acids: CAIRGRASGRAGDTQYF. Here the CDR3 DNA reads TGTGCCATCAGGGGGCGTGCTAGCGGGAGGGCAGGTGATACGCAGTATTTT.

The rearrangement uses TRBV12-3 or TRBV12-4 and TRBJ1-5, with D hard to call. Trimming stripped 0 bases from V and 7 bases from J, with 7 bases between. The CDR3 sequence is 13 residues long. CDR3 sequence reads: CASSLAGRQPQHF. Here the CDR3 DNA reads TGTGCCAGCAGTTTAGCAGGGAGGCAGCCCCAGCATTTT.

The chain couples TRBV23-1 to TRBJ2-7; a weak D match, TRBD1 (6 bases). TRBV23-1 is classed as an ORF, of uncertain function. The CDR3 contains 16 residues. The ends were cut back, 4 bases at V and 0 bases at J, with 16 bases in the middle. CDR3 sequence: CASSRVDRFSSYEQYF. In DNA form, the CDR3 reads TGCGCCAGCAGTCGCGTCGACAGGTTCAGCTCCTACGAGCAGTACTTC.

The V gene is TRBV4-2, the J gene TRBJ2-2; TRBD2 matches at 7 bases. CDR1 and CDR2 from the germline V gene are LGHNA and YNFKEQ. This CDR3 spans 18 amino acids. After removal of 0 bases from V and 0 bases from J, the junction contained 7 bases not matched to a gene. The CDR3 DNA sequence: TGTGCCAGCAGCCAAGATCCGACGGGAGGCACGAACACCGGGGAGCTGTTTTTT. Residues: CASSQDPTGGTNTGELFF.

This sequence joins TRBV6-5 and TRBJ2-1; D is ambiguous. CDR1 and CDR2 from the germline V gene are MNHEY and SVGAGI. The CDR3 runs 13 residues. V was shortened by 5 bases and J by 7 bases, with 12 bases between the two germline ends. The CDR3 reads CASSRGLGNEQFF. DNA for the CDR3: TGTGCCAGCAGTCGCGGCTTGGGTAATGAGCAGTTCTTC.

The rearrangement links TRBV3-1 (or the pseudogene TRBV3-2) to TRBJ1-1; TRBD1 matches at 9 bases. CDR1 is LGHDT and CDR2 is YNNKEL in the germline V gene (reference sequence). The ends lost 1 base at V and 10 bases at J; junction bases unmatched: 1. The CDR3 consists of 12 residues. The CDR3 DNA reads as TGTGCCAGCAGCCAAGGACAGGGGGGAGCTTTCTTT. It is translated as CASSQGQGGAFF.

The V call is TRBV7-9, the J call TRBJ1-1, with 7 bases matching TRBD1. This CDR3 spans 15 amino acids. Germline values: CDR1 SEHNR, CDR2 FQNEAQ (reference sequence). Trimming removed 5 bases from V and 0 bases from J; junction bases left unmatched: 6. The CDR3: CASSRWDRLNTEAFF. CDR3 DNA sequence: TGTGCCAGCAGCCGTTGGGACAGACTGAACACTGAAGCTTTCTTT. The full variable domain, with the rest looked up from reference TRBV7-9 and TRBJ1-1, is DTGVSQNPRHKITKRGQNVTFRCDPISEHNRLYWYRQTLGQGPEFLTYFQNEAQLEKSRLLSDRFSAERPKGSFSTLEIQRTEQGDSAMYLCASSRWDRLNTEAFFGQGTRLTVV.

This clone has just one count. The chain combines TRBV2 with TRBJ2-6, with D possibly TRBD1 on 6 matching bases. This CDR3 has 15 amino acids. Germline assignment: CDR1 SNHLY and CDR2 FYNNEI. V lost 6 bases to trimming and J lost 1 base, with 10 bases between them. The CDR3 spells CASSTGLSGANVLTF. DNA for the CDR3: TGTGCCAGCAGCACAGGGCTTTCTGGGGCCAACGTCCTGACTTTC.

The chain is built from TRBV7-9 and TRBJ2-7, with D possibly TRBD2 on 5 matching bases. In germline, CDR1 is SEHNR, CDR2 FQNEAQ (reference sequence). The V and J ends lost 6 bases and 1 base respectively, with 10 bases between them. CDR3 length: 13 residues. The CDR3 bases are TGTGCCAGCAGTTACGGGGTATCCTACGAGCAGTACTTC. This sequence encodes CASSYGVSYEQYF.

The chain is built from TRBV4-1 and TRBJ2-6, with 9 positions matching TRBD1. V was clipped by 5 bases and J by 1 base; unmatched bases: 9. This CDR3 has 18 amino acids. Germline CDR1 MGHRA, CDR2 YSYEKL. CDR3 loop: CASSIRQGEESGANVLTF. CDR3 sequence (DNA): TGCGCCAGCAGCATCCGACAGGGGGAAGAGTCTGGGGCCAACGTCCTGACTTTC.

This chain joins TRBV19 and TRBJ1-5, with 7 bases identical to TRBD1. The J segment lost 2 bases and the V segment lost 4 bases, leaving 5 bases of the junction unmatched. The V gene's germline CDR1 is LNHDA and CDR2 SQIVND (reference sequence). The CDR3 runs 15 residues. The DNA for the CDR3 is TGTGCCAGTAGTACCACAGGGGTAGGCAATCAGCCCCAGCATTTT. It codes for CASSTTGVGNQPQHF.

The CDR3 region is CASSLAGGPKETQYF. The CDR3 DNA sequence: TGTGCCAGCAGCCTAGCGGGAGGGCCTAAGGAGACCCAGTACTTC. The V and J genes are TRBV6-6 and TRBJ2-5; TRBD2 matches at 12 bases. The V and J ends lost 6 bases and 5 bases, in that order; junction bases with no gene match: 7. The CDR3 covers 15 residues. Germline V lookup: CDR1 MNHNY, CDR2 SVGAGI (reference sequence).

This clone was recorded once. The rearrangement uses TRBV7-9 and TRBJ2-1, with D possibly TRBD1 on 6 matching bases. V was pared by 8 bases and J by 7 bases, with 18 bases between. Germline-derived CDR1 and CDR2 are SEHNR and FQNEAQ (reference sequence). The CDR3 has 14 amino acids. The DNA of the CDR3 is TGTGCCAGCCAATCCCGGGACAATGCAAATGAGCAGTTCTTC. It specifies CASQSRDNANEQFF.

This clone appeared a single time. The chain joins TRBV30 to TRBJ2-2, with TRBD2 matching 7 bases. CDR1 GTSNPN and CDR2 SVGIG come from the germline V gene (reference sequence). With V trimmed by 0 bases and J by 2 bases, 6 bases remained unmatched. The CDR3 contains 16 residues. This CDR3 reads CAWSVVLAANTGELFF. As DNA, the CDR3 is TGTGCCTGGAGTGTAGTCCTAGCGGCTAACACCGGGGAGCTGTTTTTT.

This sequence joins TRBV2 and TRBJ2-5; D is perhaps TRBD2 (5 bases). CDR3 size: 14 residues. CDR1 and CDR2 (germline): SNHLY, FYNNEI. V was trimmed by 4 bases and J by 5 bases, leaving 14 bases between them. Here the CDR3 DNA reads TGTGCCAGCAGTGGGATGGACGGGGATGAGACCCAGTACTTC. Amino acid sequence: CASSGMDGDETQYF.

The chain is built from TRBV28 and TRBJ2-2, with 7 positions matching TRBD1. The CDR3 covers 15 residues. V trimming: 3 bases; J trimming: 8 bases; junction bases outside the gene matches: 9. Germline V CDR1 and CDR2: MDHEN, SYDVKM. CDR3 in amino acids: CASSFRDRDLGELFF. The DNA of the CDR3 is TGTGCCAGCAGTTTCCGAGACAGGGACCTAGGGGAGCTGTTTTTT.

The chain joins TRBV11-2 to TRBJ2-3; D possibly corresponds to TRBD1 (5 bases). Germline assignment: CDR1 SGHAT and CDR2 FQNNGV. The V gene lost 3 bases and the J gene lost 2 bases, with 15 bases spanning the gap. CDR3 length: 16 residues. DNA of the CDR3: TGTGCCAGCAGCTTTAAATTCGCGGACAACACAGATACGCAGTATTTT. Amino acid sequence: CASSFKFADNTDTQYF. Looking up the rest from reference TRBV11-2 and TRBJ2-3 gives the full variable domain: EAGVAQSPRYKIIEKRQSVAFWCNPISGHATLYWYQQILGQGPKLLIQFQNNGVVDDSQLPKDRFSAERLKGVDSTLKIQPAKLEDSAVYLCASSFKFADNTDTQYFGPGTRLTVL.